A selection of T cell receptor beta chains follows, all from one sample in a study of cytotoxic CD8 clonotypes in ibrutinib-treated CLL. TCRdb's table, derived via immunoSEQ multiplex PCR, lists solely in-frame clones and lacks some. The data contain about 120,000 clones, approximately 83% of them singletons. This sample comprised PBMCs, obtained after 24 months of ibrutinib treatment. These receptors originate from a human donor with chronic lymphocytic leukemia. The CDR3 runs from the conserved cysteine through the conserved F or W. A D gene is named only where the DNA matches it firmly. The size entry is marked missing in some rows and otherwise reads once, few, many or a size class.

. . TRBJ2-1 TRBV7-2 TGTGCCAGCAGCTTAGACGGAGGGCCTAGGAATGAGCAGTTCTTC CASSLDGGPRNEQFF
. . TRBJ1-1 TRBV30 TGTGCCTGGAGTCAGGGCCCGAACACTGAAGCTTTCTTT CAWSQGPNTEAFF
. . TRBJ1-3 TRBV29-1 TGCAGCGCTGCTACAGGGCCCGGAAACACCATATATTTT CSAATGPGNTIYF
. many TRBJ1-5 TRBV10-2 TGCGCCAGCAGCGGGGTCAATCAGCCCCAGCATTTT CASSGVNQPQHF
. few TRBJ1-1 TRBV7-8 TGTGCCAGCAGCCGGACAAGGAACACTGAAGCTTTCTTT CASSRTRNTEAFF
. . TRBJ1-1 TRBV5-1 TGCGCCAGCAGCCAGCGTGGGGGGAACACTGAAGCTTTCTTT CASSQRGGNTEAFF
TRBD2 . TRBJ2-1 TRBV5-8 TGTGCCAGCAGCTCCGGGAGGATCTCCTACAATGAGCAGTTCTTC CASSSGRISYNEQFF
. . TRBJ2-7 TRBV18 TGTGCCAGCTCACCAACCGGCTACGAGCAGTACTTC CASSPTGYEQYF
. once TRBJ2-3 TRBV7-2 TGTGCCAGCAGCCCCCGTTTGGGAACGCAGTATTTT CASSPRLGTQYF
. . TRBJ2-7 TRBV28 TGTGCCAGCAGTTCCACCCGTCGACAGCTTGACGAGCAGTACTTC CASSSTRRQLDEQYF
. . TRBJ2-7 TRBV4-1 TGCGCCAGCAGCCAAGTCGGGTCCTACGAGCAGTACTTC CASSQVGSYEQYF
. . TRBJ2-2 TRBV6-1 TGTGCCAGCAAGGGCCCAAACACCGGGGAGCTGTTTTTT CASKGPNTGELFF
. . TRBJ1-5 TRBV30 TGTGCCTGGAGTGTCGGAGACAGAGAGGATCAGCCCCAGCATTTT CAWSVGDREDQPQHF
. . TRBJ1-2 TRBV7-2 TGTGCCAGCAGCTTACCTTCAGGATCCTATGGCTACACCTTC CASSLPSGSYGYTF
. . TRBJ1-1 TRBV29-1 TGCAGCGTTCTAAACACTGAAGCTTTCTTT CSVLNTEAFF
. . TRBJ2-3 TRBV5-5 TGTGCCAGCAGCTTGAAGCTAGCTGGGGCCCACACAGATACGCAGTATTTT CASSLKLAGAHTDTQYF
TRBD2 medium-sized TRBJ2-3 TRBV7-7 TGTGCCAGCAGCCCTGGGACTAGCGGGGGAACAGATACGCAGTATTTT CASSPGTSGGTDTQYF
. . TRBJ2-7 TRBV2 TGTGCCAGCAGAGCAGCCAGCTCCTACGAGCAGTACTTC CASRAASSYEQYF
TRBD2 . TRBJ2-7 TRBV28 TGTGCCAGCAGTTTTGGGCTAGCGGTCGCCTACGAGCAGTACTTC CASSFGLAVAYEQYF
. . TRBJ1-1 TRBV5-6 TGTGCCAGCAGCTTTGGGGGTGGAGACACTGAAGCTTTCTTT CASSFGGGDTEAFF
. . TRBJ2-3 TRBV19 TGTGCCAGTAGTATTACTTACGGCGGGAGCACAGATACGCAGTATTTT CASSITYGGSTDTQYF
TRBD1 . TRBJ1-2 TRBV5-4 TGTGCCAGCAGCTTGGAGGCAGGGGGGAACTATGGCTACACCTTC CASSLEAGGNYGYTF
. . TRBJ2-3 TRBV4-1 TGCGCCAGCAGCCAAGTGGATATGGGCTTCACAGATACGCAGTATTTT CASSQVDMGFTDTQYF
. . TRBJ1-4 TRBV9 TGTGCCAGCAGCGTAAGGGCCCGGTCGGGGGGGGAAAAACTGTTTTTT CASSVRARSGGEKLFF
TRBD2 . TRBJ2-2 TRBV4-3 TGCGCCAGCAGCCAAGGAGTTCCTAGCGGGGGGTACCGTGCGGAGCTGTTTTTT CASSQGVPSGGYRAELFF